This passage covers 15 T cell receptor beta chains from one sample sequenced in a study of graft-versus-host responses after intestinal transplantation. Sequencing used immunoSEQ multiplex PCR; TCRdb keeps in-frame clones, though not all of them. The sample lists 50,000 to 75,000 clones; 90% to 95% were seen once. Antigen specificity for these receptors is unknown. The sequences come from unstimulated CD8+ T cells sorted from spleen or lymph node cells, collected before transplant. Every receptor here comes from a human donor who was the organ donor for an intestinal transplant.

The V and J genes are TRBV28 and TRBJ2-7; D might be TRBD2 (5 bases). CDR3 length: 13 residues. The V gene lost 1 base and the J gene lost 7 bases, with 11 bases spanning the gap. Looked up from germline, CDR1 is MDHEN and CDR2 is SYDVKM. The CDR3 sequence is CASSLSSGLEQYF. The CDR3 DNA sequence: TGTGCCAGCAGTTTATCCTCGGGGTTAGAGCAGTACTTC.

This clone was seen a few times. One junction end does not reproduce the germline sequence, and a read error may be involved. The CDR3 DNA reads as TGTGCTAGCAGCCCCCTGGGGGCGGAAGCTTTCTTT. Encoded protein: CASSPLGAEAFF. V usage is TRBV7-7 and J usage is TRBJ1-1; D possibly corresponds to TRBD1 (6 bases). Germline CDR1 is SSHAT and CDR2 is FNYEAQ (reference sequence). This CDR3 contains 12 residues.

V is TRBV11-2 and J is TRBJ2-7; TRBD2 is a possible D gene (5 bases). Germline CDR1 reads SGHAT; CDR2 reads FQNNGV. Trimming took 6 bases from V and 3 from J, leaving 12 bases between them. CDR3 length: 13 amino acids. In DNA form, the CDR3 reads TGTGCCAGCAGAGGACTGAGTTTCTACGAGCAGTACTTC. It codes for CASRGLSFYEQYF.

The CDR3 DNA reads as TGTGCCAGCAGTTACTCTCTCCGGGGATCCTACAATGAGCAGTTCTTC. Translated, it gives CASSYSLRGSYNEQFF. The gene calls are TRBV6-5 and TRBJ2-1; D possibly corresponds to TRBD2 (5 bases). The V end was cut by 0 bases, the J end by 1 base, with 10 bases between. The germline V gene has CDR1 MNHEY and CDR2 SVGAGI. The CDR3 extends over 16 amino acids.

The V call is TRBV4-2, the J call TRBJ2-7, with TRBD2 matching 8 bases. V lost 4 bases and J lost 0; bases outside the gene matches: 14. This CDR3 is built from 18 residues. The germline gives CDR1 LGHNA, CDR2 YNFKEQ. The CDR3 loop reads CASSPKWAGGFSSYEQYF. The CDR3, as DNA: TGTGCCAGCAGCCCAAAATGGGCGGGAGGATTTAGCTCCTACGAGCAGTACTTC.

The V and J genes are TRBV11-2 and TRBJ2-7, with D possibly being TRBD2 (5 bases). V lost 1 base and J lost 5, with 18 bases in between. CDR1 SGHAT and CDR2 FQNNGV come from the germline V gene. CDR3 length: 16 residues. The CDR3 protein is CASSLVEAFTHHEQYF. In DNA form, the CDR3 reads TGTGCCAGCAGCTTAGTGGAGGCCTTTACCCACCACGAGCAGTACTTC.

The chain combines TRBV28 with TRBJ2-1; TRBD2 agrees at 11 bases. The CDR3 spans 16 residues. The junction had 5 bases not matched to a gene; V was cut back by 5 bases and J by 2 bases. Germline CDR1 and CDR2: MDHEN and SYDVKM. The CDR3 is CASSPLAGGTYNEQFF. The CDR3, as DNA: TGTGCCAGCAGTCCCTTAGCGGGGGGGACCTACAATGAGCAGTTCTTC.

In its sample, this clone was seen a few times. This chain joins TRBV4-3 and TRBJ1-3; 8 positions agree with TRBD1. This CDR3 contains 17 residues. Trimming removed 0 bases from V and 4 bases from J; junction bases left unmatched: 8. Germline lookup yields CDR1 LGHNA and CDR2 YSLEER. The CDR3 loop reads CASSQDLRQGAGNTIYF. The CDR3, as DNA: TGCGCCAGCAGCCAAGATCTCCGGCAGGGGGCCGGAAACACCATATATTTT.

The chain couples TRBV7-9 to TRBJ1-1, with D unclear. CDR3 length equals 14 residues. The V end was cut by 1 base, the J end by 5 bases, with 11 bases between. Germline assignment: CDR1 SEHNR and CDR2 FQNEAQ (reference sequence). DNA of the CDR3: TGTGCCAGCAGCTTAGTGGTGGGAGGAACTGAAGCTTTCTTT. Its protein product is CASSLVVGGTEAFF. The whole variable domain, remainder taken from reference TRBV7-9 and TRBJ1-1, is DTGVSQNPRHKITKRGQNVTFRCDPISEHNRLYWYRQTLGQGPEFLTYFQNEAQLEKSRLLSDRFSAERPKGSFSTLEIQRTEQGDSAMYLCASSLVVGGTEAFFGQGTRLTVV.

The chain recombines TRBV7-6 with TRBJ2-5; 8 bases map to TRBD2. Germline-derived CDR1 and CDR2 are SGHVS and FNYEAQ. The length of the CDR3 is 15 residues. V gave up 2 bases and J gave up 5 bases; unmatched junction bases: 7. CDR3 amino acids: CASSLSSGSGETQYF. The CDR3 DNA follows: TGTGCCAGCAGCTTATCAAGCGGGAGTGGGGAGACCCAGTACTTC. Filled out from reference TRBV7-6 and TRBJ2-5, the complete variable domain reads GAGVSQSPRYKVTKRGQDVALRCDPISGHVSLYWYRQALGQGPEFLTYFNYEAQQDKSGLPNDRFSAERPEGSISTLTIQRTEQRDSAMYRCASSLSSGSGETQYFGPGTRLLVL.

This chain joins TRBV5-6 and TRBJ2-1; 13 bases are a match to TRBD2. Germline V CDR1 and CDR2: SGHDT, YYEEEE. V lost 1 base to trimming and J lost 7 bases; unmatched junction nucleotides: 11. The CDR3 length is 18 residues. The CDR3 region has the DNA TGTGCCAGCAGCTTGTCACTAGCGGGAGGGCCTCTTGAAAATGAGCAGTTCTTC. Its protein product is CASSLSLAGGPLENEQFF.

This sequence joins TRBV28 and TRBJ1-4; 8 bases line up with TRBD1. Germline-derived CDR1 and CDR2 are MDHEN and SYDVKM. The CDR3 covers 15 residues. Unmatched junction bases numbered 15, after V lost 8 bases and J lost 10 bases. The CDR3 loop is CASSRSGTGLGKLFF. The CDR3 DNA reads TGTGCCAGCTCCAGGAGCGGGACAGGCTTGGGAAAACTGTTTTTT.

V and J are TRBV15 and TRBJ2-1, with D perhaps TRBD2 (5 bases). The germline CDR1 and CDR2 sequences are LNHNV and YYDKDF (reference sequence). The CDR3 has 13 residues. V lost 7 bases and J lost 8, with 15 bases in between. As DNA, the CDR3 is TGTGCCACCACCCAGCGAGGGCTCGATGAGCAGTTCTTC. Its translation is CATTQRGLDEQFF. The full variable domain, its missing parts supplied by reference TRBV15 and TRBJ2-1, is DAMVIQNPRYQVTQFGKPVTLSCSQTLNHNVMYWYQQKSSQAPKLLFHYYDKDFNNEADTPDNFQSRRPNTSFCFLDIRSPGLGDTAMYLCATTQRGLDEQFFGPGTRLTVL.

The chain joins TRBV5-1 to TRBJ2-7; 8 bases line up with TRBD2. From germline, CDR1 is SGHRS and CDR2 YFSETQ. CDR3 size: 14 residues. V lost 0 bases, J lost 5 bases, and 4 bases stayed unmatched. CDR3 DNA: TGCGCCAGCAGCTTGGACCCGGGAGGGAACGAGCAGTACTTC. Translating it yields CASSLDPGGNEQYF.

V is TRBV6-6 and J is TRBJ2-1; D is possibly TRBD2 (6 bases). Deletions cut 6 bases from V and 7 bases from J, with 13 bases between. The CDR3 contains 13 residues. The germline gives CDR1 MNHNY, CDR2 SVGAGI (reference sequence). CDR3 sequence (DNA): TGTGCCAGCAGAGTACACCGGGGGAATGAGCAGTTCTTC. This codes for CASRVHRGNEQFF.